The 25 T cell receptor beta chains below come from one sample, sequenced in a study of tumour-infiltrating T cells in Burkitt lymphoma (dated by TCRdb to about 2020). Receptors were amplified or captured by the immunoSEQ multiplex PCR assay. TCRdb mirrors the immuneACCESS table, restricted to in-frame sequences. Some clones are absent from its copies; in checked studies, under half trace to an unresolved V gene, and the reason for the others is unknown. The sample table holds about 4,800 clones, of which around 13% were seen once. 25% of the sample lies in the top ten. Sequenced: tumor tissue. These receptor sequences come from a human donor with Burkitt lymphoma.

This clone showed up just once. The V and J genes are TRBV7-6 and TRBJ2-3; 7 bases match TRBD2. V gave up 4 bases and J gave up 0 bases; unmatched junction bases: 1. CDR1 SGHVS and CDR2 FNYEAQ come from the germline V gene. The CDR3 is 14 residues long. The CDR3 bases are TGTGCCAGCAGCTCGACTAGCAGCACAGATACGCAGTATTTT. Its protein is CASSSTSSTDTQYF.

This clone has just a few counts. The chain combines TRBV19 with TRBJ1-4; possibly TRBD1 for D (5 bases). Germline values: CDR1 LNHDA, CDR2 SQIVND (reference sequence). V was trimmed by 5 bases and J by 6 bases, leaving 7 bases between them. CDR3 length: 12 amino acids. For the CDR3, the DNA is TGTGCCAGTAGTGAGGGACATGAAAAACTGTTTTTT. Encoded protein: CASSEGHEKLFF.

Here the CDR3 DNA reads TGTGCCAGCAGCTTATTCGCCGAACTAGCAACGAACACCGGGGAGCTGTTTTTT. Translation: CASSLFAELATNTGELFF. The chain uses TRBV11-1 and TRBJ2-2; a weak D match, TRBD2 (6 bases). V lost 2 bases and J 0 bases, leaving 16 bases between the germline ends. Per the germline V gene, CDR1 is SGHAT and CDR2 is FQDESV (reference sequence). The CDR3 has 18 amino acids.

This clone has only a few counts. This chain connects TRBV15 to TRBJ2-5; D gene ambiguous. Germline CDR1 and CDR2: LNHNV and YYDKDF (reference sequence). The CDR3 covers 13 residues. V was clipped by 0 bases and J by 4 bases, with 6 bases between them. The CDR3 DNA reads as TGTGCCACCAGCAGAGATCCCCGAGAGACCCAGTACTTC. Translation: CATSRDPRETQYF.

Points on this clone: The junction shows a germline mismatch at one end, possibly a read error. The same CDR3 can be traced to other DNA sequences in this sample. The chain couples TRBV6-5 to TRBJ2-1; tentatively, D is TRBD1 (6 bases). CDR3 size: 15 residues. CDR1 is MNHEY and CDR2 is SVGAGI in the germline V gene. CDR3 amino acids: CASSYGRGIYNEQFF. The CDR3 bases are TGTGCCAGCAGTTACGGCAGGGGCATCTACAATGAGCAATTCTTC.

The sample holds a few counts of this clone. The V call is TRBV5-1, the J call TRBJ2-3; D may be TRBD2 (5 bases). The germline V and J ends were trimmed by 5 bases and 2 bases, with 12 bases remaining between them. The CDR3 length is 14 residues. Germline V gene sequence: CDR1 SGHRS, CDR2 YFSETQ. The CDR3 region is CASRWTYSTDTQYF. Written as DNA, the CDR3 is TGCGCCAGCAGATGGACTTACTCCACAGATACGCAGTATTTT. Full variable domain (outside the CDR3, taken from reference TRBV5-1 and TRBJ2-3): KAGVTQTPRYLIKTRGQQVTLSCSPISGHRSVSWYQQTPGQGLQFLFEYFSETQRNKGNFPGRFSGRQFSNSRSEMNVSTLELGDSALYLCASRWTYSTDTQYFGPGTRLTVL.

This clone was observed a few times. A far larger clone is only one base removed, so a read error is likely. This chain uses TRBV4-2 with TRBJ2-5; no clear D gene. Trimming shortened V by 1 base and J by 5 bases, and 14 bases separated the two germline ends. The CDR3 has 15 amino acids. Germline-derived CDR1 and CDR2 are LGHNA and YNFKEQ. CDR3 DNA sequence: TGTGCCAGCAGCCAAGGAGAGGCGGATTTGGAGACCCAGTACTTC. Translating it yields CASSQGEADLETQYF.

The CDR3 loop is CASRTGGPNTEAFF. In nucleotides, the CDR3 is TGTGCCAGCCGAACAGGAGGCCCGAACACTGAAGCTTTCTTT. The chain recombines TRBV19 with TRBJ1-1; D possibly corresponds to TRBD1 (5 bases). This CDR3 contains 14 residues. The V gene lost 9 bases and the J gene lost 1 base, with 15 bases spanning the gap. Germline V gene sequence: CDR1 LNHDA, CDR2 SQIVND (reference sequence).

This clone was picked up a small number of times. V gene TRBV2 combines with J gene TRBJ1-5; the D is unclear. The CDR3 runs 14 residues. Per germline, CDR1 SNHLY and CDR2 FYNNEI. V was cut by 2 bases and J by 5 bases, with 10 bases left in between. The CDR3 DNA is TGTGCCAGCAGTGAACGGTCACCTTATCAGCCCCAGCATTTT. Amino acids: CASSERSPYQPQHF.

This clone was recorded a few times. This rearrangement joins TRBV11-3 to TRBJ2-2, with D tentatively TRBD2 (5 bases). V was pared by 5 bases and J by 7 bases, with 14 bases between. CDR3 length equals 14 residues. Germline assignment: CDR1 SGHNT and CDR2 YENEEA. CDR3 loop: CASSPNPAVGELFF. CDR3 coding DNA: TGTGCCAGCAGCCCTAACCCAGCGGTCGGGGAGCTGTTTTTT. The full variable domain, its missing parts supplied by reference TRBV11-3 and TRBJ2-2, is EAGVVQSPRYKIIEKKQPVAFWCNPISGHNTLYWYLQNLGQGPELLIRYENEEAVDDSQLPKDRFSAERLKGVDSTLKIQPAELGDSAVYLCASSPNPAVGELFFGEGSRLTVL.

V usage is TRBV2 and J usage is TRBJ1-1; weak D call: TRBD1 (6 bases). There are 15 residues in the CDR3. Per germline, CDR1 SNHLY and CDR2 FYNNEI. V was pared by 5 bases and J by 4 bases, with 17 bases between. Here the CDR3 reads CASSLEGGGRTEAFF. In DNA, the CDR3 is TGTGCCAGCAGTCTTGAGGGGGGGGGACGCACTGAAGCTTTCTTT. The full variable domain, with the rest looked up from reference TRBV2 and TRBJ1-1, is EPEVTQTPSHQVTQMGQEVILRCVPISNHLYFYWYRQILGQKVEFLVSFYNNEISEKSEIFDDQFSVERPDGSNFTLKIRSTKLEDSAMYFCASSLEGGGRTEAFFGQGTRLTVV.

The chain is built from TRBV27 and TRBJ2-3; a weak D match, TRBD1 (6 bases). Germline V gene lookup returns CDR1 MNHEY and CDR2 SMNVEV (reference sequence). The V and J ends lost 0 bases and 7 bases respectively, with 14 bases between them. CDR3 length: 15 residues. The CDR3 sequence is CASSLSSPGTNTQYF. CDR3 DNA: TGTGCCAGCAGTTTATCTTCGCCCGGGACAAATACGCAGTATTTT.

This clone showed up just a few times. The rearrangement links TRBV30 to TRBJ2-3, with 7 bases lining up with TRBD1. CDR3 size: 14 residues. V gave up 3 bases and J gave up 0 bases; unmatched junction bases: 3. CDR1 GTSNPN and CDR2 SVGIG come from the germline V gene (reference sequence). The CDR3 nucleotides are TGTGCCTGGAGGACAGGGTCTAGCACAGATACGCAGTATTTT. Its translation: CAWRTGSSTDTQYF.

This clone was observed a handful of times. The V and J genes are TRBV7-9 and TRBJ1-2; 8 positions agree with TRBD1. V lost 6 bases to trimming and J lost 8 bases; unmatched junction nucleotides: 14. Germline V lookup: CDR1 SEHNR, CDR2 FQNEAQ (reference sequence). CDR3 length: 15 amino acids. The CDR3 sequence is CASRQRQGRWEGYTF. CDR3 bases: TGTGCCAGCAGGCAACGACAGGGGAGATGGGAGGGCTACACCTTC.

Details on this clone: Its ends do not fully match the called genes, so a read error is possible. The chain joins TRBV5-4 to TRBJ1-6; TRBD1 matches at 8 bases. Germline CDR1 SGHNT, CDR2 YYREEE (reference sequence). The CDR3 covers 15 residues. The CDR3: CASSLDRVASSPLHF. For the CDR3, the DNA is TGTGCCAGCAGCCTGGACAGGGTGGCCAGTTCACCCCTTCACTTT.

The CDR3, as DNA: TGTGCCAGCAGCTATGGTCTTCGGAACACTGAAGCTTTCTTT. Encoded protein: CASSYGLRNTEAFF. This chain links TRBV11-2 with TRBJ1-1; D is unclear. V was clipped by 4 bases and J by 1 base, with 10 bases between them. CDR3 length: 14 residues. Germline loops: CDR1 SGHAT, CDR2 FQNNGV.

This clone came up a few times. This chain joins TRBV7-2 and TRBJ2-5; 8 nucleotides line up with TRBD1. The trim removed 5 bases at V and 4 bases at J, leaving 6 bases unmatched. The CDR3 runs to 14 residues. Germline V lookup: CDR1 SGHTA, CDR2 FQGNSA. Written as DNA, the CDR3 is TGTGCCAGCAGCCCACTCAGGGGGCTAGAGACCCAGTACTTC. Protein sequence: CASSPLRGLETQYF.

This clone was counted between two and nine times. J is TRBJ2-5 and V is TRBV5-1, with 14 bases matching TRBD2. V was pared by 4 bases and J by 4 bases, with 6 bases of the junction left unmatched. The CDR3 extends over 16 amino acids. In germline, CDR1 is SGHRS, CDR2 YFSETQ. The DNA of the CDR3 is TGCGCCAGCAGCCAGACTAGCGGGAGGGCCCGAGAGACCCAGTACTTC. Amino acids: CASSQTSGRARETQYF.

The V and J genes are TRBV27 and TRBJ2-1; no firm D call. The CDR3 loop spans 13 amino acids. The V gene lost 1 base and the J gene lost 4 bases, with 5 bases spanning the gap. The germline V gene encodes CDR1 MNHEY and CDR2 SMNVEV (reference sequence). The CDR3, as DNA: TGTGCCAGCAGTTTATACGGATACAATGAGCAGTTCTTC. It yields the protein CASSLYGYNEQFF.

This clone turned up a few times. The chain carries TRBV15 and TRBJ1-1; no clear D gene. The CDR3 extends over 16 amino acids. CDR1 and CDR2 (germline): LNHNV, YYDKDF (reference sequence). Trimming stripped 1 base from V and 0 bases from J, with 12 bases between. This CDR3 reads CATSRGGRHMNTEAFF. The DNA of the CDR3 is TGTGCCACCAGCAGAGGTGGCAGACACATGAACACTGAAGCTTTCTTT.

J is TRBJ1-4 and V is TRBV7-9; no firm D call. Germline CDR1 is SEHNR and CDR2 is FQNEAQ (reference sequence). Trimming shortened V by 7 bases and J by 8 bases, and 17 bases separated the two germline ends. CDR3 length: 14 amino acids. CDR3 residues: CASTRGRGEEKLFF. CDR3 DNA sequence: TGTGCCAGCACTCGCGGGCGGGGTGAGGAAAAACTGTTTTTT.

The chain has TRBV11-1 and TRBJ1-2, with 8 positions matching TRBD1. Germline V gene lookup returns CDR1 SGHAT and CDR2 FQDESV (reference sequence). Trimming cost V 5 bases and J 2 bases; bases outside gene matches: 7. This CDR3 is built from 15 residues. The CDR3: CASSPGQGRNYGYTF. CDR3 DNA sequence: TGTGCCAGCAGCCCCGGACAGGGAAGGAACTATGGCTACACCTTC.

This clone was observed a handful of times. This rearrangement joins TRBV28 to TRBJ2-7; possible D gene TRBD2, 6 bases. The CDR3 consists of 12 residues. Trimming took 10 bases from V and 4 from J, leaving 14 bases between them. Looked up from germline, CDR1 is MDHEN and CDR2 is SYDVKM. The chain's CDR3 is CATQEGNYEQYF. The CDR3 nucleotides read TGTGCCACCCAGGAGGGCAATTACGAGCAGTACTTC. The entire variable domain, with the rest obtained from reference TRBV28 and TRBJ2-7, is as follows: DVKVTQSSRYLVKRTGEKVFLECVQDMDHENMFWYRQDPGLGLRLIYFSYDVKMKEKGDIPEGYSVSREKKERFSLILESASTNQTSMYLCATQEGNYEQYFGPGTRLTVT.

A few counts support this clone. The CDR3, as DNA: TGCAGCGTTGGGGGCGGCGAGCAGTTCTTC. Its translation: CSVGGGEQFF. The rearrangement joins TRBV29-1 to TRBJ2-1; possible D gene TRBD1, 5 bases. Trimming shortened V by 4 bases and J by 10 bases, and 8 bases separated the two germline ends. The CDR3 length is 10 residues. CDR1 and CDR2 (germline): SQVTM, ANQGSEA.

The chain's CDR3 is CASSGYNEQFF. In DNA, the CDR3 is TGTGCCAGCAGTGGTTACAATGAGCAGTTCTTC. The V gene is TRBV25-1, the J gene TRBJ2-1; no firm D call. CDR3 length: 11 amino acids. Germline V CDR1 and CDR2: MGHDK, SYGVNS. V was clipped by 4 bases and J by 4 bases, with 2 bases between them.